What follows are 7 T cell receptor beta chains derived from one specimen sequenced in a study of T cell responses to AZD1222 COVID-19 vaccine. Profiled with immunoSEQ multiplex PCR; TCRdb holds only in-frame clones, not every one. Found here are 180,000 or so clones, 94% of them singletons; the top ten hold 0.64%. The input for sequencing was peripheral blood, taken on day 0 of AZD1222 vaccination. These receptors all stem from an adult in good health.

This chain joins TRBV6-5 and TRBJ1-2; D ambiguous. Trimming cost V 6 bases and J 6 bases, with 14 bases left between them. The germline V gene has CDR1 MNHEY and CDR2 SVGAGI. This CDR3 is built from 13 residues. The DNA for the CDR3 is TGTGCCAGCAGCCGGACTTTCGGGCATGGCTACACCTTC. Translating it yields CASSRTFGHGYTF.

The DNA of the CDR3 is TGTGCCACCAGCAGAGAGGGACAGGGATTTCAGCCCCAGCATTTT. It specifies CATSREGQGFQPQHF. This rearrangement joins TRBV15 to TRBJ1-5; 9 bases map to TRBD1. Germline CDR1 LNHNV, CDR2 YYDKDF (reference sequence). The J segment lost 6 bases and the V segment lost 0 bases, leaving 3 bases of the junction unmatched. CDR3 length: 15 amino acids. The full variable domain, rest sourced from reference TRBV15 and TRBJ1-5, is DAMVIQNPRYQVTQFGKPVTLSCSQTLNHNVMYWYQQKSSQAPKLLFHYYDKDFNNEADTPDNFQSRRPNTSFCFLDIRSPGLGDTAMYLCATSREGQGFQPQHFGDGTRLSIL.

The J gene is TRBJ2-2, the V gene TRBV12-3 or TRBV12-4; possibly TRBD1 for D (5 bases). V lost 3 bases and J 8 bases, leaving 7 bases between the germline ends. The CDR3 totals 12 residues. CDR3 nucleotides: TGTGCCAGCAGTTTCAGGGTTGGGGAGCTGTTTTTT. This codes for CASSFRVGELFF.

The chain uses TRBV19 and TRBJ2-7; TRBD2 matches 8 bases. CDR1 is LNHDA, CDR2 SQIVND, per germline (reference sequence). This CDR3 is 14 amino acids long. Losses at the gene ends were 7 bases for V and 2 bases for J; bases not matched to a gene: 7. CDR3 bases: TGTGCCAGTAAGCCGGGACTAGAGACCTACGAGCAGTACTTC. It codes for CASKPGLETYEQYF.

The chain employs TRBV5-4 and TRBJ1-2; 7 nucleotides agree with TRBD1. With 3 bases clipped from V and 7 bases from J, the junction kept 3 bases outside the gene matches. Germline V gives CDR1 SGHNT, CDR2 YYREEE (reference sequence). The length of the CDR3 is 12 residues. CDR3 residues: CASSWPGGGYTF. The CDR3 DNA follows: TGTGCCAGCAGCTGGCCAGGGGGTGGCTACACCTTC.

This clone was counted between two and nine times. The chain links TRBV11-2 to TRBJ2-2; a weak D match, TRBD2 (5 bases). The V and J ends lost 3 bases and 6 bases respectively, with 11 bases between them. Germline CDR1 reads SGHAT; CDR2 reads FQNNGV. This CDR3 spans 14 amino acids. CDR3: CASSLAASSGELFF. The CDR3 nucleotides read TGTGCCAGCAGCTTGGCGGCTAGCTCCGGGGAGCTGTTTTTT.

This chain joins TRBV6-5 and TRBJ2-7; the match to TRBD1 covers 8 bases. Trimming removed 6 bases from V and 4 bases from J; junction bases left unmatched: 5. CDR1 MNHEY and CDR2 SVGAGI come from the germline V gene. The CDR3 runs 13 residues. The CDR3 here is CASRGQDYYEQYF. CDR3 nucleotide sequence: TGTGCCAGCAGGGGACAGGACTATTACGAGCAGTACTTC.